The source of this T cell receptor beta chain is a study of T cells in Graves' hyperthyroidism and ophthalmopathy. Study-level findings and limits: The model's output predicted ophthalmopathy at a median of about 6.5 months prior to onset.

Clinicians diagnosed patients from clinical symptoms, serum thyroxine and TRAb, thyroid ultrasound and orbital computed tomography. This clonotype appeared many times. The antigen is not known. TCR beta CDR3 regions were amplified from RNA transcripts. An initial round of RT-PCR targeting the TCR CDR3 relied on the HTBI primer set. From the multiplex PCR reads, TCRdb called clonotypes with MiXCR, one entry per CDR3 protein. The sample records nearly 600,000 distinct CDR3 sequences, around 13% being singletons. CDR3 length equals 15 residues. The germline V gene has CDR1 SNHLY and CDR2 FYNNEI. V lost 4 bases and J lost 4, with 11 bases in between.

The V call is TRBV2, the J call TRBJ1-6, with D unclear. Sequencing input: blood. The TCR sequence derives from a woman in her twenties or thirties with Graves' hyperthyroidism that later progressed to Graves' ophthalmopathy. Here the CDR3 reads CASSVTRQYNSPLHF. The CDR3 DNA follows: TGTGCCAGCAGTGTTACAAGGCAGTATAATTCACCCCTCCACTTT. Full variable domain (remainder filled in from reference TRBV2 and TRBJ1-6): EPEVTQTPSHQVTQMGQEVILRCVPISNHLYFYWYRQILGQKVEFLVSFYNNEISEKSEIFDDQFSVERPDGSNFTLKIRSTKLEDSAMYFCASSVTRQYNSPLHFGNGTRLTVT.